The T cell receptor (beta chain) under discussion was sequenced for a study of response to subunit inactivated influenza vaccine (dated by TCRdb to 2016 to 2018). Background for the entire study: Deep quantitative T cell receptor repertoire profiling was used in the study to track responses to a trivalent subunit inactivated influenza vaccine. Paper-wide results and their limitations: The authors suggested that each seasonal influenza vaccination may recruit only a limited number of new T cells.

Library creation used RT-PCR. Instrument on record: Illumina HiSeq 2500. In TCRdb, the public reads were trimmed at Q25 with fastp and aligned with MiXCR, with productive beta chains retained. For every CDR3 protein sequence, its rows merge into one entry that carries the most common genes and DNA. This sample is represented by more than 700,000 distinct CDR3 sequences; roughly 20% of them were singletons. Together, the top ten hold 10% of the sample. The germline V gene encodes CDR1 KGHSH and CDR2 LQKENI. The V and J ends are trimmed by 3 bases and 1 base, leaving 9 bases between them. The CDR3 goes from the cysteine to the phenylalanine over 14 residues. Of all the DNA, just the CDR3 is kept, 42 bases in frame from base 1. This clonotype was recorded a few times. The specificity of this receptor is unknown. No base qualities exist here, and no much larger clone lies one base off it.

The V gene is TRBV18 and the J gene is TRBJ1-1, with the identity of the D gene unclear. The origin of this receptor is a man aged 45-65 years who received an inactivated influenza vaccine. Donor details come from another sample of the same person, matched by shared clones. The sample consisted of PBMCs from blood, taken around 5 days after vaccination. The nucleotide sequence reads as follows: TGTGCCAGCTCACCCAGAGATCAGAACACTGAAGCTTTCTTT. It is translated as CASSPRDQNTEAFF.